Below, 19 T cell receptor beta chains from the same sample are listed, as sequenced in a study of Ad26.COV2.S vaccination and SARS-CoV-2 variants. The treatment here: roughly 20 received Ad26.COV2.S at low or high dose, single or two shots; roughly five received placebo; per-sample allocation not given. Sampling took place 63 days after the first vaccine or placebo injection. Data came from immunoSEQ multiplex PCR; TCRdb stores just in-frame clones and leaves some out. The sample carries 250,000 or so clones, around 88% recorded once. The sample in question was peripheral blood, obtained in a trial of Ad26.COV2.S vaccine versus placebo. These receptors all come from a person aged 18 to 65 who received the Ad26.COV2.S COVID-19 vaccine or a placebo.

The V call is TRBV29-1, the J call TRBJ1-2; D is perhaps TRBD1 (6 bases). Germline V gene data show CDR1 as SQVTM and CDR2 as ANQGSEA. This CDR3 contains 8 residues. With 7 bases removed from V and 13 bases from J, the gap between germline ends came to 10 bases. The CDR3 spells CSDETGTF. Here the CDR3 DNA reads TGCAGCGACGAGACAGGCACCTTC. The full variable domain, rest sourced from reference TRBV29-1 and TRBJ1-2, is SAVISQKPSRDICQRGTSLTIQCQVDSQVTMMFWYRQQPGQSLTLIATANQGSEATYESGFVIDKFPISRPNLTFSTLTVSNMSPEDSSIYLCSDETGTFGSGTRLTVV.

This clone came up a few times. The V and J genes are TRBV3-1 (or the pseudogene TRBV3-2) and TRBJ1-5; maybe TRBD1 (6 bases). Trimming took off 1 base at V and 5 bases at J, with 9 bases between the two ends. Germline V lookup: CDR1 LGHDT, CDR2 YNNKEL (reference sequence). This CDR3 has 14 residues. Here the CDR3 reads CASSQGDTDQPQHF. CDR3 DNA: TGTGCCAGCAGCCAAGGGGACACTGATCAGCCCCAGCATTTT.

The rearrangement joins TRBV7-3 to TRBJ2-2, with D possibly being TRBD2 (5 bases). With 5 bases removed from V and 6 bases from J, the gap between germline ends came to 19 bases. The germline V gene encodes CDR1 SGHTA and CDR2 FQGTGA. This CDR3 comprises 16 residues. The CDR3 region has the DNA TGTGCCAGCAGCCCCCTATCGGCGGGTACTGCCGGGGAGCTGTTTTTT. It encodes CASSPLSAGTAGELFF.

The rearrangement links TRBV5-5 to TRBJ2-7; D perhaps matches TRBD2 (6 bases). The CDR3 has 15 amino acids. CDR1 and CDR2 (germline): SGHKS, YYEKEE (reference sequence). Trimming pared 5 bases from V and 3 bases from J, leaving 18 bases between. As DNA, the CDR3 is TGTGCCAGCAGACCCCCTGCGGGATCGATCTACGAGCAGTACTTC. It codes for CASRPPAGSIYEQYF.

The chain couples TRBV12-5 to TRBJ2-5, with 10 bases that match TRBD2. The length of the CDR3 is 16 residues. Trimming removed 7 bases from V and 5 bases from J; junction bases left unmatched: 13. Germline V gene sequence: CDR1 LGHNT, CDR2 FRNRAP. The CDR3 nucleotides are TGTGCTAGTGTGTCGGTAGCGGGGGGCGGTTCGGAGACCCAGTACTTC. Protein product: CASVSVAGGGSETQYF.

The rearrangement joins TRBV9 to TRBJ1-1; D not certain. Looked up from germline, CDR1 is SGDLS and CDR2 is YYNGEE. The CDR3 has 14 residues. V lost 3 bases and J 0 bases, leaving 9 bases between the germline ends. The CDR3 protein is CASSATTMNTEAFF. In nucleotides, the CDR3 is TGTGCCAGCAGCGCAACTACAATGAACACTGAAGCTTTCTTT.

This clone showed up just a few times. The gene calls are TRBV6-2 or TRBV6-3 and TRBJ1-6; D not resolved. The V gene lost 2 bases and the J gene lost 4 bases, with 6 bases spanning the gap. There are 14 residues in the CDR3. Germline V lookup: CDR1 MNHEY, CDR2 SVGEGT. The CDR3, as DNA: TGTGCCAGCAGTTACCTCCAGTATAATTCACCCCTCCACTTT. Protein product: CASSYLQYNSPLHF.

CDR3 nucleotide sequence: TGTGCCAGCAGTGACTCGGGGGATACAGATACGCAGTATTTT. This sequence encodes CASSDSGDTDTQYF. The chain links TRBV6-4 to TRBJ2-3; the D gene could be TRBD1 or TRBD2 (5 bases each). The germline gives CDR1 MRHNA, CDR2 SNTAGT. The CDR3 runs to 14 residues. The V and J ends lost 0 bases and 3 bases respectively, with 7 bases between them.

The chain joins TRBV30 to TRBJ2-3, with D perhaps TRBD1 (6 bases). V was clipped by 0 bases and J by 15 bases, with 16 bases between them. This CDR3 has 12 amino acids. CDR1 is GTSNPN, CDR2 SVGIG, per germline (reference sequence). This CDR3 reads CAWSVGQKAKYF. The CDR3 DNA follows: TGTGCCTGGAGTGTAGGACAGAAGGCAAAATATTTT.

The chain uses TRBV30 and TRBJ2-1; maybe TRBD2 (5 bases). Trimming took 4 bases from V and 3 from J, leaving 13 bases between them. The CDR3 is made up of 14 amino acids. Germline values: CDR1 GTSNPN, CDR2 SVGIG (reference sequence). The CDR3 nucleotides are TGTGCCTGGAAGCGGTATCAAAACTACAATGAGCAGTTCTTC. Protein: CAWKRYQNYNEQFF. The whole variable domain, filled in from reference TRBV30 and TRBJ2-1, reads SQTIHQWPATLVQPVGSPLSLECTVEGTSNPNLYWYRQAAGRGLQLLFYSVGIGQISSEVPQNLSASRPQDRQFILSSKKLLLSDSGFYLCAWKRYQNYNEQFFGPGTRLTVL.

This chain joins TRBV5-4 and TRBJ1-1; D is uncertain. V shed 4 bases and J shed 5 bases, with 12 bases lying between them. The CDR3 totals 13 residues. Germline V gene sequence: CDR1 SGHNT, CDR2 YYREEE (reference sequence). The CDR3 DNA follows: TGTGCCAGCAGCCCCCCCTCCGGAACTGAAGCTTTCTTT. Translated, it gives CASSPPSGTEAFF.

The rearrangement uses TRBV4-1 and TRBJ1-1; unclear D gene. The germline V gene has CDR1 MGHRA and CDR2 YSYEKL. The CDR3 contains 15 residues. Trimming left V 0 bases short and J 1 base short, with 9 bases between. The CDR3 protein is CASSQEVGRNTEAFF. CDR3 coding DNA: TGCGCCAGCAGCCAAGAGGTAGGGCGGAACACTGAAGCTTTCTTT.

The chain uses TRBV3-1 (or the pseudogene TRBV3-2) and TRBJ2-1; 9 nucleotides align to TRBD1. The germline gives CDR1 LGHDT, CDR2 YNNKEL (reference sequence). The CDR3 extends over 15 amino acids. With V trimmed by 4 bases and J by 5 bases, 6 bases remained unmatched. CDR3 loop: CASSPWDRANNEQFF. For the CDR3, the DNA is TGTGCCAGCAGCCCCTGGGACAGGGCCAACAATGAGCAGTTCTTC.

This clone has only one observation. The J gene is TRBJ2-5, the V gene TRBV9; 10 nucleotides line up with TRBD2. Germline V CDR1 and CDR2: SGDLS, YYNGEE. V lost 0 bases to trimming and J lost 1 base; unmatched junction nucleotides: 3. This CDR3 comprises 16 residues. CDR3 nucleotide sequence: TGTGCCAGCAGCGTAGGAGCGGGGGGGCCCCAAGAGACCCAGTACTTC. Amino acids: CASSVGAGGPQETQYF. Combining the CDR3 with reference TRBV9 and TRBJ2-5 gives the whole variable domain DSGVTQTPKHLITATGQRVTLRCSPRSGDLSVYWYQQSLDQGLQFLIQYYNGEERAKGNILERFSAQQFPDLHSELNLSSLELGDSALYFCASSVGAGGPQETQYFGPGTRLLVL.

This chain uses TRBV4-3 with TRBJ2-5; no clear D gene. V lost 3 bases, J lost 1 base, and 9 bases lay in between. The CDR3 extends over 14 amino acids. Germline loops: CDR1 LGHNA, CDR2 YSLEER. CDR3 DNA: TGCGCCAGCAGCCAGACCAGGTTCCAAGAGACCCAGTACTTC. This translates into CASSQTRFQETQYF.

The V gene is TRBV30, the J gene TRBJ2-3, with D perhaps matching TRBD2 (5 bases). The CDR3 is made up of 14 amino acids. Germline V lookup: CDR1 GTSNPN, CDR2 SVGIG (reference sequence). The V end was cut by 6 bases, the J end by 3 bases, with 16 bases between. CDR3 in amino acids: CACARGLGTDTQYF. For the CDR3, the DNA is TGTGCCTGCGCACGAGGGTTGGGTACAGATACGCAGTATTTT.

This rearrangement joins TRBV18 to TRBJ1-3; D is possibly TRBD1 (6 bases). V was cut by 2 bases and J by 0 bases, with 11 bases left in between. Germline CDR1 is KGHSH and CDR2 is LQKENI. The length of the CDR3 is 16 residues. The CDR3 coding sequence is TGTGCCAGCTCACCAGGGGGCTTGAACTCTGGAAACACCATATATTTT. Residues: CASSPGGLNSGNTIYF.

V and J are TRBV5-6 and TRBJ2-5; a weak D match, TRBD1 (6 bases). V was clipped by 2 bases and J by 3 bases, with 14 bases between them. This CDR3 is built from 15 residues. CDR1 is SGHDT and CDR2 is YYEEEE in the germline V gene. CDR3 protein: CASSLDPWTEETQYF. The DNA for the CDR3 is TGTGCCAGCAGCTTAGATCCATGGACAGAAGAGACCCAGTACTTC. The full variable domain, in which reference TRBV5-6 and TRBJ2-5 provide the parts outside the CDR3, is DAGVTQSPTHLIKTRGQQVTLRCSPKSGHDTVSWYQQALGQGPQFIFQYYEEEERQRGNFPDRFSGHQFPNYSSELNVNALLLGDSALYLCASSLDPWTEETQYFGPGTRLLVL.

This clone has only one observation. This chain connects TRBV29-1 to TRBJ2-7; possible D gene TRBD2, 6 bases. The V end was cut by 4 bases, the J end by 2 bases, with 6 bases between. The CDR3 is 11 amino acids. CDR1 is SQVTM, CDR2 ANQGSEA, per germline. Written as DNA, the CDR3 is TGCAGCGTTGGGGGGGCCTACGAGCAGTACTTC. It yields the protein CSVGGAYEQYF.